This T cell receptor beta chain was sequenced during a study of T cell responses to AZD1222 COVID-19 vaccine. Study-wide context: Second-dose intervals near 4 or 12 weeks were combined.

This clone was seen a few times. The trim removed 5 bases at V and 5 bases at J, leaving 6 bases unmatched. Germline V CDR1 and CDR2: SGHTA, FQGTGA. CDR3 length: 14 amino acids. Profiled with immunoSEQ multiplex PCR; TCRdb holds only in-frame clones, not every one. The sample carries approximately 110,000 clones, approximately 90% recorded once. Sequenced here: peripheral blood, sampled on day 0 of AZD1222 vaccination. The J gene is TRBJ1-1, the V gene TRBV7-3; 9 bases are a match to TRBD1. This TCR was recovered from an adult in good health. CDR3 sequence: CASSPDRGRTEAFF. The CDR3 nucleotides read TGTGCCAGCAGCCCCGACAGGGGGAGGACTGAAGCTTTCTTT.